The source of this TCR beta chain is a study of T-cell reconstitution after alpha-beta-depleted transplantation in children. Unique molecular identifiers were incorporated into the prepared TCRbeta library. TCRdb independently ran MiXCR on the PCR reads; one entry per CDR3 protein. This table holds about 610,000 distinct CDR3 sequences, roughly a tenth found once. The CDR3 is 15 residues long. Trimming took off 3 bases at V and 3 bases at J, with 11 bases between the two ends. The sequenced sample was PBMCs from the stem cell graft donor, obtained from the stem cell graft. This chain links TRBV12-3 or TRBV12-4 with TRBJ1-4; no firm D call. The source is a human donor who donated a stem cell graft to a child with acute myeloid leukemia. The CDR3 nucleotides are TGTGCCAGCAGTTTGGGAGGGCTGGCTAATGAAAAACTGTTTTTT. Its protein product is CASSLGGLANEKLFF.